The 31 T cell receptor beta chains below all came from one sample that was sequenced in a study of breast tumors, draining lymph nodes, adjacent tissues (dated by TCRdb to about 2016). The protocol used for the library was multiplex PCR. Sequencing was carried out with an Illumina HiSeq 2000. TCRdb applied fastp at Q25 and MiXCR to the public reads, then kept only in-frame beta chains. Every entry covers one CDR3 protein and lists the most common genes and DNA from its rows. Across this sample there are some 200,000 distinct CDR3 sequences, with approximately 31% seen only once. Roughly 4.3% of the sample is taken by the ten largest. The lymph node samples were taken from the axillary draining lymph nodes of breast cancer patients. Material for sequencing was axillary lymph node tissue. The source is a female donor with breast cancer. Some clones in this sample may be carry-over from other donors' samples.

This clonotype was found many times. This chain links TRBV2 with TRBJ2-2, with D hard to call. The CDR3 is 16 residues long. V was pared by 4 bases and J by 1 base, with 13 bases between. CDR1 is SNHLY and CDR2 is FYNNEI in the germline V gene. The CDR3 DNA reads TGTGCCAGCAGTGTTGGCACCGTAAAGAACACCGGGGAGCTGTTTTTT. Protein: CASSVGTVKNTGELFF.

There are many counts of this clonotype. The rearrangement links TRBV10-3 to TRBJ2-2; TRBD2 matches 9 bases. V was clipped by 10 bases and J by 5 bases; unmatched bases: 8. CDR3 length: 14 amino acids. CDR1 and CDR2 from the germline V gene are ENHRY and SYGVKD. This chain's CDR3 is CATRAGGNTGELFF. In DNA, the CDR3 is TGTGCCACCAGGGCGGGGGGGAATACCGGGGAGCTGTTTTTT.

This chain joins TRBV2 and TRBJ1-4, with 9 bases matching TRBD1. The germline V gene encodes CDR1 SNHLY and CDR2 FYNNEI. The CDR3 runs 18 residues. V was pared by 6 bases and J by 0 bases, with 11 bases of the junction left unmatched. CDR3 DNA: TGTGCCAGCAGCCAACGCAACAGGGGGCCTGCAACTAATGAAAAACTGTTTTTT. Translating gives CASSQRNRGPATNEKLFF.

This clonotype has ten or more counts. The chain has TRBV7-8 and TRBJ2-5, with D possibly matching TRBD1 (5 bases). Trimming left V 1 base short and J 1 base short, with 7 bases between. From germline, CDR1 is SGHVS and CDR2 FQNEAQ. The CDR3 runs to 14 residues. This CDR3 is CASSLEGFQETQYF. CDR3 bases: TGTGCCAGCAGCTTAGAGGGGTTCCAAGAGACCCAGTACTTC.

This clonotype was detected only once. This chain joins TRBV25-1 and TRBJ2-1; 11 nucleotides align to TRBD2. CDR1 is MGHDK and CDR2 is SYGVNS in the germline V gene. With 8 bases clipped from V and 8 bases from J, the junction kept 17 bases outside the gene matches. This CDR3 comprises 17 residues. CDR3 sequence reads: CASSNRFSGRAGDEQFF. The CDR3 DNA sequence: TGTGCCAGCTCAAACCGCTTTAGCGGGAGGGCCGGCGATGAGCAGTTCTTC.

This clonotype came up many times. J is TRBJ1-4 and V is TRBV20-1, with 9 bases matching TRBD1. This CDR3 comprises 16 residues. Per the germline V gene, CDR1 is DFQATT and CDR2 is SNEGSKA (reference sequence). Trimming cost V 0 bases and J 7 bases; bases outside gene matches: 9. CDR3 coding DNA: TGCAGTGCTAGAGATTGGGGGACAGGGACGAGTGAAAAACTGTTTTTT. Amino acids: CSARDWGTGTSEKLFF.

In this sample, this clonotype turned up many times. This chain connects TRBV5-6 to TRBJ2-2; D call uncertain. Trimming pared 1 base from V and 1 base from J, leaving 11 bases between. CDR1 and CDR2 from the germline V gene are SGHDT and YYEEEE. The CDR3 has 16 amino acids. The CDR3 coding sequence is TGTGCCAGCAGCTTGTACGCTGTGGGGAACACCGGGGAGCTGTTTTTT. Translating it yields CASSLYAVGNTGELFF.

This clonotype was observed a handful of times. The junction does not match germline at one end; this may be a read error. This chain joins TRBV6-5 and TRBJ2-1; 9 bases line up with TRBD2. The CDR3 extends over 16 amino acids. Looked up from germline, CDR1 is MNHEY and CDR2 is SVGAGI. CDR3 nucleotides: TGTGCCAGCAGTCACTCGATATTTAGCGGGGGAAATGAGCAGTTCTTC. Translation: CASSHSIFSGGNEQFF.

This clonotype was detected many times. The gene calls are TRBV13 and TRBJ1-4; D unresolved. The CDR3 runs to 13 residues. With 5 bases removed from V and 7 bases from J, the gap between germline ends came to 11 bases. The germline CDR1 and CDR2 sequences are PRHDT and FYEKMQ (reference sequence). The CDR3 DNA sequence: TGTGCCAGCAGCAGAGGGTTACCTGAAAAACTGTTTTTT. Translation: CASSRGLPEKLFF.

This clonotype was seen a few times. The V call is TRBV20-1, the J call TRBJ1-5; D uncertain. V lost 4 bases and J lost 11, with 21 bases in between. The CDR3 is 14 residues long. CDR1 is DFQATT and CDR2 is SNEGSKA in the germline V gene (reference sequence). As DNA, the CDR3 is TGCAGTGCTATGCCGTCAGCGGGGAAGGAGACCCAGCATTTT. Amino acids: CSAMPSAGKETQHF.

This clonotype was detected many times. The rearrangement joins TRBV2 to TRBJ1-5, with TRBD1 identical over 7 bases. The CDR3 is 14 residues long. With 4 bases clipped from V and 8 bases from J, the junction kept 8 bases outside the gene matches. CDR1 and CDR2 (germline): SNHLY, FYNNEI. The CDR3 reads CASSVEGAFEPQHF. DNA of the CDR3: TGTGCCAGCAGTGTTGAGGGGGCTTTTGAGCCCCAGCATTTT.

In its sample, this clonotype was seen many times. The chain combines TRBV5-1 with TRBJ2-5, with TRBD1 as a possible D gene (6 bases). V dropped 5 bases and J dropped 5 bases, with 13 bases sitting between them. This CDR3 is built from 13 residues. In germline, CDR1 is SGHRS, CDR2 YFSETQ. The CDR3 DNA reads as TGCGCCAGCAGGGGCCGGGACAAGGAGACCCAGTACTTC. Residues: CASRGRDKETQYF.

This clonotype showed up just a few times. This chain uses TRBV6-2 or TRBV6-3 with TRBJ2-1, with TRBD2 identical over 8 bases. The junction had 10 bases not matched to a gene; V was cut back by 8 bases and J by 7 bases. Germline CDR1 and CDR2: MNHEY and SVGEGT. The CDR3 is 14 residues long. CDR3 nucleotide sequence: TGTGCCAGCCGGGCGGGAGGTACCTTGAATGAGCAGTTCTTC. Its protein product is CASRAGGTLNEQFF.

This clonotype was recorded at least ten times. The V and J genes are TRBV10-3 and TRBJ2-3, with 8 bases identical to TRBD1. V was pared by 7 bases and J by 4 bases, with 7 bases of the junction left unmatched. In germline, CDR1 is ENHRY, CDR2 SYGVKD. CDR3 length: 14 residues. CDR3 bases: TGTGCCATCAAAGTGACAGGGGCCGCAGATACGCAGTATTTT. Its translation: CAIKVTGAADTQYF.

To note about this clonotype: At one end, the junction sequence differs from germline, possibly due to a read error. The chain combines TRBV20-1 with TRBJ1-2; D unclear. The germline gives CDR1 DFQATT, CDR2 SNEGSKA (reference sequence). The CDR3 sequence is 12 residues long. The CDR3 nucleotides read TGCAGTGCTAGAACCGATTACTATGGCTCCACCTTC. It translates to CSARTDYYGSTF.

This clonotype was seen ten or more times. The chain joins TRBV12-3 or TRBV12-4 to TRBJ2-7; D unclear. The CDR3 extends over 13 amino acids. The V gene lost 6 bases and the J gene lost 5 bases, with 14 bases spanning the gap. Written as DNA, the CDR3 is TGTGCCAGCAGCTACAGCCTTATGGACGAGCAGTACTTC. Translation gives CASSYSLMDEQYF.

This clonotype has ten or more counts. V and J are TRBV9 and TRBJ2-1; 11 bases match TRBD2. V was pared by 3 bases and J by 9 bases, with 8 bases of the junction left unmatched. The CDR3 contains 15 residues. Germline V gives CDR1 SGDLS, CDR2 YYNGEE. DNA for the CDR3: TGTGCCAGCAGCGCCCTTAGCGGGGGGGCCGGTGAGCAGTTCTTC. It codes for CASSALSGGAGEQFF.

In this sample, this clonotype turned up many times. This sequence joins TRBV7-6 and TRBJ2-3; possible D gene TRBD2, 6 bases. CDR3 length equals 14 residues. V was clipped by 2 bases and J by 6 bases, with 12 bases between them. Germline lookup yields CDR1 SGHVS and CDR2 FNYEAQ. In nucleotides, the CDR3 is TGTGCCAGCAGCTTACGGGGGAGCGGGGATACGCAGTATTTT. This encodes CASSLRGSGDTQYF.

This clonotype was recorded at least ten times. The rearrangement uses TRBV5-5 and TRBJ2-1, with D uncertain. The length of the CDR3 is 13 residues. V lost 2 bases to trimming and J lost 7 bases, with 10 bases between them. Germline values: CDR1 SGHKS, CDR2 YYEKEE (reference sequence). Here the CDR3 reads CASSFRVDNEQFF. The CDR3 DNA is TGTGCCAGCAGCTTCCGGGTGGATAATGAGCAGTTCTTC.

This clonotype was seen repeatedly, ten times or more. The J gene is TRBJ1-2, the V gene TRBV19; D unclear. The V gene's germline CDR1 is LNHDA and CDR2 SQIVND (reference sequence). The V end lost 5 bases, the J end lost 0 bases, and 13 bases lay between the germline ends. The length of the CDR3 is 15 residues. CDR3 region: CASSLPDRANYGYTF. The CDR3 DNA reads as TGTGCCAGTAGTCTCCCCGACCGCGCTAACTATGGCTACACCTTC.

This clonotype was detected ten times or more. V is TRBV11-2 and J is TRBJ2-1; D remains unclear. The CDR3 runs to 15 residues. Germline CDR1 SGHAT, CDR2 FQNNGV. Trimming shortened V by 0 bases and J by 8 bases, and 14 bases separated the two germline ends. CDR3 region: CASSLDKAPSHEQFF. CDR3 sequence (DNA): TGTGCCAGCAGCTTAGATAAAGCCCCTAGTCATGAGCAGTTCTTC.

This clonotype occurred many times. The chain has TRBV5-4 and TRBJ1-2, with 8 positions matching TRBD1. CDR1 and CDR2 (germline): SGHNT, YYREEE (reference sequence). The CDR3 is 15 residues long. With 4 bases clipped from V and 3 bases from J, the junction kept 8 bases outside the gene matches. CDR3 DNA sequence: TGTGCCAGCAGCCCCAAGGACAGGGAATACTATGGCTACACCTTC. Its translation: CASSPKDREYYGYTF.

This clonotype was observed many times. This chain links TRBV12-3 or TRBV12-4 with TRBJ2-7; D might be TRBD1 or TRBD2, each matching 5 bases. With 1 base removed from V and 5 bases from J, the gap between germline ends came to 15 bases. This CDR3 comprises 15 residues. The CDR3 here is CASSLEGFGGDEQYF. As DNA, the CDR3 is TGTGCCAGCAGTTTAGAGGGGTTCGGAGGCGACGAGCAGTACTTC.

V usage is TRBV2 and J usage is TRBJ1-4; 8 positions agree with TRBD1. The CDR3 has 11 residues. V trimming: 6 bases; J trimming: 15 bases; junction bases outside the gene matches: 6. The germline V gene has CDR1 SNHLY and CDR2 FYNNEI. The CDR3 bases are TGTGCCAGCAGAGAGGACAGGGAGTTGTTTTTT. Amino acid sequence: CASREDRELFF.

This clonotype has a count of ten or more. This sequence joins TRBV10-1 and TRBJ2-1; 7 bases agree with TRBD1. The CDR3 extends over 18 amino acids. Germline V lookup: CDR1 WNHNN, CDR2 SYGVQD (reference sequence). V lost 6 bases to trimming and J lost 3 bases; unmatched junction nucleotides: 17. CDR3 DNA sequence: TGCGCCAGCAGCCCTTCTTACCCCGGACAGGAAAGCTACAATGAGCAGTTCTTC. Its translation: CASSPSYPGQESYNEQFF.

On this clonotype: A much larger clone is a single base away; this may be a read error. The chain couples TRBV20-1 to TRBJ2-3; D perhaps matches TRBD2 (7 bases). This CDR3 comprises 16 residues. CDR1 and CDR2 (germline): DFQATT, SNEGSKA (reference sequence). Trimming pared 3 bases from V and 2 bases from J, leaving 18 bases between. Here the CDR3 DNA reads TGCAGTGCTAGGAGAGGGGGGGCGGGTGCCACAGATACGCAGTATTTT. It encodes CSARRGGAGATDTQYF.

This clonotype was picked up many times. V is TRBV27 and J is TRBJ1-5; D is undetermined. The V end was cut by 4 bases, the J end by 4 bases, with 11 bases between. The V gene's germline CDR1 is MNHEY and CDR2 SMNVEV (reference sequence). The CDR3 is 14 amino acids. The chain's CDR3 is CASSSMGGNQPQHF. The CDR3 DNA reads TGTGCCAGCAGTTCGATGGGAGGGAATCAGCCCCAGCATTTT.

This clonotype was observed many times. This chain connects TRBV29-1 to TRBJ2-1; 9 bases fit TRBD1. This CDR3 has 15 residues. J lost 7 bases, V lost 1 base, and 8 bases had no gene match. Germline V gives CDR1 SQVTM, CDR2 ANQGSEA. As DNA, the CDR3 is TGCAGCGTTGAAGCAACAGGGGGCGATATGAATGAGCAGTTCTTC. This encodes CSVEATGGDMNEQFF.

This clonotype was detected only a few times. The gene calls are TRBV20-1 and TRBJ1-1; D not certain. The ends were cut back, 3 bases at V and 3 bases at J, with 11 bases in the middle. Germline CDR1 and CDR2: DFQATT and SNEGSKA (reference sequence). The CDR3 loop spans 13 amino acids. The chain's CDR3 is CSARGLRDTEAFF. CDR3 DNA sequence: TGCAGTGCTAGGGGGTTGAGGGACACTGAAGCTTTCTTT.

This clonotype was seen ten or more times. This CDR3 is CASSYADNRGPLYSNQPQHF. In nucleotides, the CDR3 is TGTGCCAGCAGTTACGCAGACAACAGAGGACCTCTCTATAGCAATCAGCCCCAGCATTTT. The chain combines TRBV6-6 with TRBJ1-5; D gene uncertain. This CDR3 is built from 20 residues. With 2 bases removed from V and 0 bases from J, the gap between germline ends came to 23 bases. Germline CDR1 MNHNY, CDR2 SVGAGI (reference sequence).

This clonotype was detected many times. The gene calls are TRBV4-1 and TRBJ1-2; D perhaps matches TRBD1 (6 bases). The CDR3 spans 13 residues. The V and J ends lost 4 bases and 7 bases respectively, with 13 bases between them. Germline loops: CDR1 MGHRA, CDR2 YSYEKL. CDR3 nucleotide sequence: TGCGCCAGCAGCCCCCGGGGGCGTGGTGGCTACACCTTC. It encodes CASSPRGRGGYTF.